Listed below are T cell receptor beta chains from one sample, sequenced in a study of blood T cell repertoires in COVID-19. Clones were read by immunoSEQ multiplex PCR, and TCRdb kept only the in-frame ones, dropping some. The sample records around 300,000 clones, roughly nine tenths being singletons. The material sequenced was PBMCs or T cells enriched from blood (not recorded which). The receptors were gathered from a woman between 18 and 29 years old who had recovered from COVID-19. Each CDR3 is given with its conserved first and last residue. A D gene is named only where the DNA matches it firmly.

j_call v_call d_call cdr3_nt cdr3_aa
TRBJ1-2 TRBV4-1 - TGCGCCAGCAGCCAAGATGTGGGGAGCGGCTTGCGCGGCTACACCTTC CASSQDVGSGLRGYTF
TRBJ1-1 TRBV5-1 TRBD1 TGCGCCAGCAGCTTGGTTTTGGCCGGACAGGATGAAGCTTTCTTT CASSLVLAGQDEAFF
TRBJ1-6 TRBV2 - TGTGCCAGCAGAGTGAGCTCCTATAATTCACCCCTCCACTTT CASRVSSYNSPLHF
TRBJ2-7 TRBV28 - TGTGCCAGCAGTTTACCAGGCTCCGGGGACGAGCAGTACTTC CASSLPGSGDEQYF
TRBJ2-3 TRBV3-1/TRBV3-2 - TGTGCCAGCAGCCAAGTGGACAGCCGCACAGATACGCAGTATTTT CASSQVDSRTDTQYF
TRBJ2-7 TRBV10-3 TRBD2 TGTGCCATCAGGCCGGGACTAGCGGTCGAGCAGTACTTC CAIRPGLAVEQYF
TRBJ2-3 TRBV5-6 - TGTGCCAGCAGCTTGGCCGGGGATACGCAGTATTTT CASSLAGDTQYF
TRBJ1-1 TRBV7-9 - TGTGCCAGCAGCTTAAGACAGCAGAACACTGAAGCTTTCTTT CASSLRQQNTEAFF
TRBJ2-2 TRBV7-9 TRBD1 TGTGCCAGCAGCCAAAGGGGACAGCTAACCGGGGAGCTGTTTTTT CASSQRGQLTGELFF
TRBJ2-4 TRBV4-2 - TGTGCCAGCAGCCAAGTTAGTGGGGCGGCCAAAAACATTCAGTACTTC CASSQVSGAAKNIQYF